This T cell receptor beta chain was sequenced for a study of identical twins. TCRdb itself ran the 5' RACE reads through MiXCR, one entry per CDR3 protein. Counted here are approximately 890,000 distinct CDR3 sequences, roughly an eighth occurring once; the ten biggest clones make up roughly 1.6%. This clonotype has ten or more counts. From germline, CDR1 is SGHNT and CDR2 YENEEA. The length of the CDR3 is 13 residues. V lost 1 base to trimming and J lost 7 bases; unmatched junction nucleotides: 3. The data also belong to a second study, concerning yellow fever vaccine responses in identical twins.

The chain combines TRBV11-3 with TRBJ2-7; 8 positions match TRBD2. The sequence derives from a woman younger than 35 in good health. Sequencing input: PBMCs. As DNA, the CDR3 is TGTGCCAGCAGCTTAGGGACTAGCTCAGAGCAGTACTTC. Residues: CASSLGTSSEQYF.